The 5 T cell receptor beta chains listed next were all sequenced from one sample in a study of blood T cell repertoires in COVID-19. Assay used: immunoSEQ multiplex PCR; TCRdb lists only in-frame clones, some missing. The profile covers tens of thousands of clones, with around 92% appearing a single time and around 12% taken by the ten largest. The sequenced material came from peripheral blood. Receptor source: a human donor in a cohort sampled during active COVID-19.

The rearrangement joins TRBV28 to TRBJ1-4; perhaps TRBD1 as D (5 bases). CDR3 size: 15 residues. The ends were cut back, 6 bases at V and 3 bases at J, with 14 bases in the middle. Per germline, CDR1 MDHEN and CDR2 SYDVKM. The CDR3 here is CASRSQGQANEKLFF. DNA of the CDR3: TGTGCCAGCAGAAGCCAGGGTCAGGCTAATGAAAAACTGTTTTTT.

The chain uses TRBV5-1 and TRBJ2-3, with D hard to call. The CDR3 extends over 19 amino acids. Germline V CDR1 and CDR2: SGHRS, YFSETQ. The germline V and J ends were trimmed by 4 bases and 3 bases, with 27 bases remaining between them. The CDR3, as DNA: TGCGCCAGCAGCCCATGGGTTGACGCGCGGAACTTAGGAACAGATACGCAGTATTTT. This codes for CASSPWVDARNLGTDTQYF.

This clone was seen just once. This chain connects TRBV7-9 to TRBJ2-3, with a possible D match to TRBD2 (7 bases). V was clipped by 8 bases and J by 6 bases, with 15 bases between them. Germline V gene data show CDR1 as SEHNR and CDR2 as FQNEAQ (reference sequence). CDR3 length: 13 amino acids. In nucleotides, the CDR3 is TGTGCCAGCTCCTCGGGGGGCAGGGATACGCAGTATTTT. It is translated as CASSSGGRDTQYF.

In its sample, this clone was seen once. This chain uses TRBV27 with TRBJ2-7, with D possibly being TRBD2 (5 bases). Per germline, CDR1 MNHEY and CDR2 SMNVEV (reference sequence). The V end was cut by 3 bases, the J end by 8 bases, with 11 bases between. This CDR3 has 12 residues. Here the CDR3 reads CASSFSGKKQYF. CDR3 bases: TGTGCCAGCAGTTTTTCGGGGAAGAAGCAGTACTTC.

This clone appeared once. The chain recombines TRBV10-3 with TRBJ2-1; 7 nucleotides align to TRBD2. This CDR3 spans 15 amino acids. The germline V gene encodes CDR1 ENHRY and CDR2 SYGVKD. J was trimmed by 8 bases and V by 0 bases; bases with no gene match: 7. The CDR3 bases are TGTGCCATCAGTGAGTCTGGGCGGGAGAGAGATGAGCAGTTCTTC. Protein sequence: CAISESGRERDEQFF.